The 24 T cell receptor beta chains below come from one sample, sequenced in a study of low-dose radiotherapy and immunotherapy resistance in tumors. Covering alpha and beta chains, TRAV- and TRBV-specific primers were used for the first-strand cDNA. The authors ran around 19 PCR cycles to amplify TCRs with a constant-region primer and V-primer adapter. MiXCR, applied by TCRdb to the reads, yields one record per CDR3 protein. The table has about 9,800 distinct CDR3 sequences, about three quarters seen once. These receptor sequences come from a human donor with advanced metastatic prostate, ovarian, gallbladder or colorectal cancer (not recorded which). This table probably holds off-target reads from a library built for another chain.

The chain is built from TRBV2 and TRBJ1-4; weak D call: TRBD1 (5 bases). V lost 5 bases, J lost 5 bases, and 15 bases lay in between. Germline CDR1 reads SNHLY; CDR2 reads FYNNEI. The CDR3 has 15 residues. The CDR3 DNA follows: TGTGCCAGCAGTCCCGGGACGGCGGAGAATGAAAAACTGTTTTTT. Its protein product is CASSPGTAENEKLFF.

The chain recombines TRBV10-3 with TRBJ1-4; no definite D call. Trimming left V 4 bases short and J 4 bases short, with 7 bases between. The germline gives CDR1 ENHRY, CDR2 SYGVKD. The CDR3 runs 13 residues. The CDR3 protein is CAISAGNNEKLFF. CDR3 coding DNA: TGTGCCATCAGTGCGGGCAATAATGAAAAACTGTTTTTT.

Here the CDR3 reads CASSYPGQGKNEQFF. As DNA, the CDR3 is TGTGCCAGCAGTTACCCGGGACAGGGAAAGAATGAGCAGTTCTTC. The V and J genes are TRBV6-5 and TRBJ2-1, with 9 bases aligning to TRBD1. The ends lost 2 bases at V and 7 bases at J; junction bases unmatched: 6. Germline V gene data show CDR1 as MNHEY and CDR2 as SVGAGI. The CDR3 is 15 residues long.

J is TRBJ1-5 and V is TRBV20-1; D is perhaps TRBD1 (5 bases). In germline, CDR1 is DFQATT, CDR2 SNEGSKA (reference sequence). The CDR3 has 14 amino acids. V was trimmed by 1 base and J by 3 bases, leaving 10 bases between them. Written as DNA, the CDR3 is TGCAGTGCTAGAGCGGAGGGACTCAATCAGCCCCAGCATTTT. Amino acids: CSARAEGLNQPQHF.

The chain is built from TRBV29-1 and TRBJ1-1; D gene ambiguous. In germline, CDR1 is SQVTM, CDR2 ANQGSEA. With 6 bases removed from V and 1 base from J, the gap between germline ends came to 15 bases. The CDR3 loop spans 14 amino acids. The CDR3 region is CSVDLGAANTEAFF. The CDR3 bases are TGCAGCGTAGACCTTGGTGCAGCGAACACTGAAGCTTTCTTT.

The chain recombines TRBV21-1 with TRBJ2-1. TRBV21-1 represents a pseudogene. CDR3 length: 10 residues. CDR3 region: CASSKALRFF. The CDR3 DNA follows: TGTGCCAGCAGCAAAGCGCTTAGGTTCTTC.

The chain employs TRBV28 and TRBJ2-1; 7 bases are shared with TRBD2. CDR3 size: 16 residues. V gave up 5 bases and J gave up 0 bases; unmatched junction bases: 7. The germline V gene has CDR1 MDHEN and CDR2 SYDVKM. The CDR3 sequence: CASSPGGDNSYNEQFF. CDR3 bases: TGTGCCAGCAGTCCTGGGGGGGATAACTCCTACAATGAGCAGTTCTTC.

V is TRBV18 and J is TRBJ2-4, with 11 bases aligning to TRBD2. From germline, CDR1 is KGHSH and CDR2 LQKENI. V shed 6 bases and J 0 bases; nucleotides not matched to a gene: 4. The CDR3 has 16 amino acids. CDR3 nucleotides: TGTGCCAGCTCTGAGGGACTAGCGGAAGCCAAAAACATTCAGTACTTC. It translates to CASSEGLAEAKNIQYF.

The V and J genes are TRBV5-4 and TRBJ2-3, with 8 nucleotides matching TRBD2. V shed 4 bases and J 2 bases; nucleotides not matched to a gene: 3. CDR1 and CDR2 from the germline V gene are SGHNT and YYREEE (reference sequence). CDR3 length: 14 residues. The CDR3 nucleotides read TGTGCCAGCAGCCCGACTAGCGCCACAGATACGCAGTATTTT. This encodes CASSPTSATDTQYF.

The genes are TRBV5-1 and TRBJ2-1; the match to TRBD1 covers 10 bases. Per germline, CDR1 SGHRS and CDR2 YFSETQ. The CDR3 is made up of 15 amino acids. V lost 0 bases to trimming and J lost 5 bases; unmatched junction nucleotides: 2. DNA of the CDR3: TGCGCCAGCAGCTTGGGACAGGGGGCTCACAATGAGCAGTTCTTC. Translated: CASSLGQGAHNEQFF.

This clonotype was observed a single time. The gene calls are TRBV10-3 and TRBJ2-7; the match to TRBD1 covers 9 bases. Germline CDR1 and CDR2: ENHRY and SYGVKD. The V segment lost 7 bases and the J segment 0 bases; nucleotides outside the gene matches: 4. The CDR3 has 14 residues. CDR3 sequence reads: CAITSDRGSYEQYF. In DNA form, the CDR3 reads TGTGCCATCACATCGGACAGGGGCTCCTACGAGCAGTACTTC.

This clonotype showed up just a few times. The chain uses TRBV5-1 and TRBJ2-1, with 13 positions matching TRBD2. This CDR3 is built from 15 residues. After removal of 4 bases from V and 9 bases from J, the junction contained 7 bases not matched to a gene. Germline V gives CDR1 SGHRS, CDR2 YFSETQ. The CDR3 region is CASSRGTSGIGEQFF. DNA of the CDR3: TGCGCCAGCAGCCGCGGGACTAGCGGGATTGGTGAGCAGTTCTTC.

This chain uses TRBV28 with TRBJ2-7; D may be TRBD2 (6 bases). V lost 2 bases and J lost 6, with 8 bases in between. Germline-derived CDR1 and CDR2 are MDHEN and SYDVKM. CDR3 length: 12 amino acids. CDR3 sequence reads: CASSLGGSEQYF. CDR3 bases: TGTGCCAGCAGTTTAGGGGGGAGCGAGCAGTACTTC.

About this clonotype itself: At one end the junction does not follow the germline gene, possibly because of a read error. The chain joins TRBV2 to TRBJ2-1; possibly TRBD2 for D (6 bases). Germline lookup yields CDR1 SNHLY and CDR2 FYNNEI. The CDR3 has 13 residues. The CDR3 sequence: CASSEYVGRESAF. In DNA form, the CDR3 reads TGTGCCAGCAGTGAATATGTCGGGAGAGAAAGTGCCTTC.

The chain uses TRBV4-1 and TRBJ2-1, with D maybe TRBD2 (6 bases). Germline lookup yields CDR1 MGHRA and CDR2 YSYEKL. The CDR3 runs 13 residues. V was clipped by 5 bases and J by 9 bases, with 14 bases between them. This chain's CDR3 is CASSKRLAVEQFF. The CDR3 region has the DNA TGCGCCAGCAGCAAAAGATTAGCGGTTGAGCAGTTCTTC.

The CDR3 nucleotides read TGCGCCAGCAGCCAAGAGCTAGGAGAGCAGTACTTC. This translates into CASSQELGEQYF. The chain couples TRBV4-1 to TRBJ2-7, with D uncertain. Per the germline V gene, CDR1 is MGHRA and CDR2 is YSYEKL. V lost 0 bases and J lost 7, with 7 bases in between. This CDR3 contains 12 residues.

The chain is built from TRBV18 and TRBJ1-3; D possibly corresponds to TRBD1 (5 bases). The V gene's germline CDR1 is KGHSH and CDR2 LQKENI. CDR3 size: 16 residues. V was cut by 3 bases and J by 0 bases, with 12 bases left in between. CDR3 coding DNA: TGTGCCAGCTCACCCCAGAGGGGAAGCTCTGGAAACACCATATATTTT. As protein: CASSPQRGSSGNTIYF.

The rearrangement joins TRBV3-1 to TRBJ2-3; possible D gene TRBD2, 5 bases. This CDR3 region has 16 residues. The germline V gene has CDR1 LGHDT and CDR2 YNNKEL (reference sequence). Trimming took 2 bases from V and 2 from J, leaving 14 bases between them. CDR3 DNA: TGTGCCAGCAGCCAATTTCGTCGCGGGTCCACAGATACGCAGTATTTT. As protein: CASSQFRRGSTDTQYF.

V gene TRBV5-4 combines with J gene TRBJ1-2; D gene ambiguous. The CDR3 has 13 residues. V lost 3 bases, J lost 7 bases, and 13 bases lay in between. In germline, CDR1 is SGHNT, CDR2 YYREEE (reference sequence). The CDR3 DNA is TGTGCCAGCAGCTCAGCGGCGGGGTCTGGCTACACCTTC. This gives the protein CASSSAAGSGYTF.

The chain has TRBV7-9 and TRBJ2-1, with unresolved D. This CDR3 comprises 11 residues. Germline CDR1 is SEHNR and CDR2 is FQNEAQ (reference sequence). V lost 6 bases, J lost 8 bases, and 8 bases lay in between. CDR3 region: CASSPADEQFF. CDR3 DNA: TGTGCCAGCAGTCCCGCCGATGAGCAGTTCTTC.

The V call is TRBV7-2, the J call TRBJ2-2; D possibly corresponds to TRBD1 (5 bases). CDR1 is SGHTA and CDR2 is FQGNSA in the germline V gene. Between the trimmed V and J ends, which lost 1 base and 1 base, there was a span of 7 bases. CDR3 size: 15 residues. The CDR3: CASSLGQMNTGELFF. Here the CDR3 DNA reads TGTGCCAGCAGCTTAGGACAGATGAACACCGGGGAGCTGTTTTTT.

This chain links TRBV6-6 with TRBJ2-3; no clear D. Looked up from germline, CDR1 is MNHNY and CDR2 is SVGAGI (reference sequence). Trimming took 4 bases from V and 3 from J, leaving 8 bases between them. The CDR3 spans 13 residues. The DNA of the CDR3 is TGTGCCAGCAGTTCCATGGGGACAGATACGCAGTATTTT. Translated: CASSSMGTDTQYF.

The chain uses TRBV29-1 and TRBJ2-3; D unclear. Trimming removed 5 bases from V and 2 bases from J, with 11 bases in between. This CDR3 has 13 residues. CDR1 is SQVTM and CDR2 is ANQGSEA in the germline V gene. The DNA for the CDR3 is TGCAGCGTTTCCGGGTATGACACAGATACGCAGTATTTT. As protein: CSVSGYDTDTQYF.

The chain carries TRBV28 and TRBJ1-5; 8 bases are a match to TRBD1. With V trimmed by 6 bases and J by 7 bases, 2 bases remained unmatched. The CDR3 has 12 residues. The germline V gene encodes CDR1 MDHEN and CDR2 SYDVKM. CDR3 coding DNA: TGTGCCAGCAGGTCAGGGGGCCAGCCCCAGCATTTT. Its translation: CASRSGGQPQHF.